This T cell receptor (beta chain) was sequenced for a study of Graves' ophthalmopathy and Graves' hyperthyroidism. General study points: The blood repertoire also included most expanded thyroid clonotypes above 0.001 frequency.

Researchers took RNA transcripts and amplified TCR beta CDR3 regions from them. First-round RT-PCR employed HTBI primers, with a second-round multiplex PCR after it. TCRdb reprocessed the multiplex PCR reads with MiXCR, giving one entry per CDR3 protein. The repertoire has 260,000 or so distinct CDR3 sequences, 45% of them found once; the top ten carry around 47%. Comment on this clonotype: Its target is not known.

Clinical symptoms, serum thyroxine, TRAb, thyroid ultrasound and orbital computed tomography determined diagnosis. CDR3 size: 14 residues. The germline V gene has CDR1 SGDLS and CDR2 YYNGEE. Trimming stripped 0 bases from V and 4 bases from J, with 10 bases between. The genes are TRBV9 and TRBJ1-2; D call uncertain. The specimen was peripheral blood. This clonotype was obtained from an adult man with Graves' ophthalmopathy. The CDR3 region is CASSVGAETYGYTF. In DNA form, the CDR3 reads TGTGCCAGCAGCGTAGGGGCAGAGACCTATGGCTACACCTTC.